The 2 T cell receptor beta chains below come from one sample, sequenced in a study of blood T cell repertoires in COVID-19. Sequencing was performed with immunoSEQ multiplex PCR; in TCRdb, only in-frame clones are kept and a portion is missing. The sample contains a few hundred thousand clones, around 87% of which appear only once. Sequencing was performed on peripheral blood. The receptors here all came from a woman in her forties or fifties who had recovered from COVID-19.

The rearrangement uses TRBV5-4 and TRBJ2-3; TRBD2 matches at 8 bases. This CDR3 has 13 residues. Germline V CDR1 and CDR2: SGHNT, YYREEE (reference sequence). Trimming removed 10 bases from V and 1 base from J; junction bases left unmatched: 5. CDR3 nucleotide sequence: TGTGCCTTCCGAGCGGGAGGCACAGATACGCAGTATTTT. This sequence encodes CAFRAGGTDTQYF. The variable domain in full, completed from reference TRBV5-4 and TRBJ2-3, reads ETGVTQSPTHLIKTRGQQVTLRCSSQSGHNTVSWYQQALGQGPQFIFQYYREEENGRGNFPPRFSGLQFPNYSSELNVNALELDDSALYLCAFRAGGTDTQYFGPGTRLTVL.

This chain uses TRBV19 with TRBJ2-3, with D possibly being TRBD1 (8 bases). V was shortened by 6 bases and J by 2 bases, with 30 bases between the two germline ends. Germline loops: CDR1 LNHDA, CDR2 SQIVND (reference sequence). The CDR3 is 20 amino acids. The DNA for the CDR3 is TGTGCCAGTAGGCGGGGGACGGGGACAGGTGGACTAGGGGCCACAGATACGCAGTATTTT. Translation: CASRRGTGTGGLGATDTQYF.